By its share, the clone carrying this T cell receptor (beta chain) is large. TCRdb re-called the reads with MiXCR, one entry per CDR3 protein. The profile shows around 2,400 distinct CDR3 sequences, roughly 7% of them singletons. V shed 5 bases and J shed 0 bases, with 17 bases lying between them. The CDR3 sequence is 17 residues long. Germline V gene lookup returns CDR1 SGHTA and CDR2 FQGNSA. The sample originates from a study of type 1 regulatory T cells. Study-wide background: T-allo10 is a Tr1-enriched, alloantigen-specific CD4 T cell product made in vitro.

V is TRBV7-2 and J is TRBJ1-5, with TRBD1 as a possible D gene (5 bases). The sequenced sample was CD4+ T cells, either the whole sample or a sorted fraction (not recorded which). This receptor was obtained from a human donor in good health. The CDR3 spells CASSQLDSPYSNQPQHF. The CDR3 nucleotides are TGTGCCAGCAGCCAACTTGACAGTCCATATAGCAATCAGCCCCAGCATTTT.